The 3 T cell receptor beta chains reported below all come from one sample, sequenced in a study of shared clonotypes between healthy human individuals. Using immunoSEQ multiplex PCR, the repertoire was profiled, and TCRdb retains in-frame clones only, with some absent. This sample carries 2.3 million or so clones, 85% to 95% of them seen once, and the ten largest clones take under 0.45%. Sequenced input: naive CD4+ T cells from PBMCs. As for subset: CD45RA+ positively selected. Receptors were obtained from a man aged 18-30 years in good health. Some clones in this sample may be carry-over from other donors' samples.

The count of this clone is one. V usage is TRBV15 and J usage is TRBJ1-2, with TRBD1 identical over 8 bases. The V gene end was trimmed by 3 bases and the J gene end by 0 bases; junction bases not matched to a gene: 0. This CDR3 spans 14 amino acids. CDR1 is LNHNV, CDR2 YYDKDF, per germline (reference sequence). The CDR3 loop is CATSRDRANYGYTF. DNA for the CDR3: TGTGCCACCAGCAGGGACAGGGCTAACTATGGCTACACCTTC. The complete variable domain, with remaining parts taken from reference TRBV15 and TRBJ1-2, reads DAMVIQNPRYQVTQFGKPVTLSCSQTLNHNVMYWYQQKSSQAPKLLFHYYDKDFNNEADTPDNFQSRRPNTSFCFLDIRSPGLGDTAMYLCATSRDRANYGYTFGSGTRLTVV.

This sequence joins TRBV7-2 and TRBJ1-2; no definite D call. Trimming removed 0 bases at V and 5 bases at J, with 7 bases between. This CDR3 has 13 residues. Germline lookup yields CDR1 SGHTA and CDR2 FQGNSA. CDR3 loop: CASSLAGPYGYTF. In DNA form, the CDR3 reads TGTGCCAGCAGCTTAGCAGGGCCTTATGGCTACACCTTC. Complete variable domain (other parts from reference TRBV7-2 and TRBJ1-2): GAGVSQSPSNKVTEKGKDVELRCDPISGHTALYWYRQSLGQGLEFLIYFQGNSAPDKSGLPSDRFSAERTGGSVSTLTIQRTQQEDSAVYLCASSLAGPYGYTFGSGTRLTVV.

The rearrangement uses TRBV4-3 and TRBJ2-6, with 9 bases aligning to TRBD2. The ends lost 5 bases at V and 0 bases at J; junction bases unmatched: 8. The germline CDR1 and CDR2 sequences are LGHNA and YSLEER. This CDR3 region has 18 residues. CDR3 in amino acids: CASSTRLAASSGANVLTF. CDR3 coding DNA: TGCGCCAGCAGCACAAGACTAGCGGCCAGCTCTGGGGCCAACGTCCTGACTTTC.